The 9 T cell receptor beta chains given below trace back to one sample, sequenced in a study of memory CD4+ T cells and cytomegalovirus serostatus. TCRdb keeps only in-frame clones here, not all; method: immunoSEQ multiplex PCR. The sample contains roughly 48,000 clones, about four fifths of which appear only once. The sort gate was single viable CD3+CD4+CD8-CD45RO+ cells for memory CD4+ T cells. Sequenced sample: memory CD4+ T cells from blood. Receptor source: an adult in good health and CMV-seropositive.

This rearrangement joins TRBV2 to TRBJ2-3; TRBD1 is a possible D gene (7 bases). This CDR3 spans 14 amino acids. The V end lost 5 bases, the J end lost 5 bases, and 14 bases lay between the germline ends. Germline-derived CDR1 and CDR2 are SNHLY and FYNNEI. The CDR3 spells CASSRGLALDTQYF. CDR3 DNA: TGTGCCAGCAGTAGGGGGCTAGCGTTAGATACGCAGTATTTT.

The chain is built from TRBV29-1 and TRBJ1-1; no definite D call. Germline V gene sequence: CDR1 SQVTM, CDR2 ANQGSEA. The V end lost 4 bases, the J end lost 11 bases, and 14 bases lay between the germline ends. The CDR3 is 11 amino acids. The CDR3 loop reads CSVGPASPAFF. CDR3 DNA: TGCAGCGTTGGGCCCGCGTCCCCGGCTTTCTTT.

This chain's CDR3 is CSVELRDGNTIYF. CDR3 nucleotides: TGCAGCGTTGAACTCAGGGATGGAAACACCATATATTTT. The chain has TRBV29-1 and TRBJ1-3; possible D gene TRBD1, 5 bases. The ends were cut back, 2 bases at V and 3 bases at J, with 8 bases in the middle. The CDR3 spans 13 residues. CDR1 and CDR2 (germline): SQVTM, ANQGSEA.

This clone was counted between two and nine times. The V gene is TRBV12-5, the J gene TRBJ2-1; TRBD2 agrees at 9 bases. Germline loops: CDR1 LGHNT, CDR2 FRNRAP. CDR3 length: 15 residues. The ends lost 1 base at V and 5 bases at J; junction bases unmatched: 3. CDR3: CASGLGLADNNEQFF. CDR3 nucleotides: TGTGCTAGTGGTTTGGGACTAGCGGATAACAATGAGCAGTTCTTC.

This clone has only one observation. The rearrangement joins TRBV7-3 to TRBJ1-6; no definite D call. Trimming left V 1 base short and J 10 bases short, with 8 bases between. Germline CDR1 is SGHTA and CDR2 is FQGTGA. CDR3 size: 13 residues. CDR3 loop: CASSLSRESPLHF. Here the CDR3 DNA reads TGTGCCAGCAGCTTAAGTCGGGAGTCACCCCTCCACTTT. The whole variable domain, remainder taken from reference TRBV7-3 and TRBJ1-6, is GAGVSQTPSNKVTEKGKYVELRCDPISGHTALYWYRQSLGQGPEFLIYFQGTGAADDSGLPNDRFFAVRPEGSVSTLKIQRTERGDSAVYLCASSLSRESPLHFGNGTRLTVT.

The chain carries TRBV19 and TRBJ1-2; D gene ambiguous. Germline assignment: CDR1 LNHDA and CDR2 SQIVND (reference sequence). The CDR3 covers 11 residues. The ends were cut back, 5 bases at V and 5 bases at J, with 6 bases in the middle. The DNA of the CDR3 is TGTGCCAGTAGTGAAGGGTATGGCTACACCTTC. It translates to CASSEGYGYTF. Full variable domain (outside the CDR3, taken from reference TRBV19 and TRBJ1-2): DGGITQSPKYLFRKEGQNVTLSCEQNLNHDAMYWYRQDPGQGLRLIYYSQIVNDFQKGDIAEGYSVSREKKESFPLTVTSAQKNPTAFYLCASSEGYGYTFGSGTRLTVV.

The CDR3 region has the DNA TGCGCCAGCAGCCAAGACCCGGGACAGAACACAGATACGCAGTATTTT. This gives the protein CASSQDPGQNTDTQYF. The chain carries TRBV4-1 and TRBJ2-3, with 7 nucleotides matching TRBD1. Germline V gene sequence: CDR1 MGHRA, CDR2 YSYEKL. The CDR3 is 16 amino acids. The ends lost 0 bases at V and 2 bases at J; junction bases unmatched: 5.

V is TRBV11-2 and J is TRBJ2-7, with 10 bases that match TRBD2. Unmatched junction bases numbered 6, after V lost 4 bases and J lost 3 bases. From germline, CDR1 is SGHAT and CDR2 FQNNGV. The CDR3 runs 15 residues. The CDR3 is CASSSQAGGLYEQYF. As DNA, the CDR3 is TGTGCCAGCAGCTCCCAAGCGGGGGGGCTCTACGAGCAGTACTTC.

The table lists this clone with a count of one. This chain joins TRBV6-5 and TRBJ2-7; the D is unclear. This CDR3 is 15 amino acids long. With 4 bases removed from V and 1 base from J, the gap between germline ends came to 14 bases. CDR1 is MNHEY, CDR2 SVGAGI, per germline. The CDR3 bases are TGTGCCAGCAGTTCCGGACGCCTTCTATCCTACGAGCAGTACTTC. It encodes CASSSGRLLSYEQYF.